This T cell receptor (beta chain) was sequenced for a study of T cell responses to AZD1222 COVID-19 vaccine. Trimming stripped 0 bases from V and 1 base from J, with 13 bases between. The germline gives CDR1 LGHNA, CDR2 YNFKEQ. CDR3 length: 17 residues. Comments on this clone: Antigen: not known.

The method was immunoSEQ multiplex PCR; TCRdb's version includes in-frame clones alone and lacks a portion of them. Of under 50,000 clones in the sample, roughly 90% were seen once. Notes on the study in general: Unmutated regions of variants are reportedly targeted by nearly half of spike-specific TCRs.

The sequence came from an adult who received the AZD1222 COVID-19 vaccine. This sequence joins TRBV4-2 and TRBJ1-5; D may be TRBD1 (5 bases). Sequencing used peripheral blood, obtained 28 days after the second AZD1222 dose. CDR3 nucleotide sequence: TGTGCCAGCAGCCAAGAGGTGGGGGGGATGAGCAATCAGCCCCAGCATTTT. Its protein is CASSQEVGGMSNQPQHF.